This T cell receptor (beta chain) was identified during a study of blood T cell repertoires in COVID-19. Study background: Researchers got acute and convalescent COVID-19 samples from the United States, Italy and Spain. PBMCs, B-cell-depleted T cells, or T cells provided the cDNA or gDNA that made up the material.

Germline values: CDR1 PRHDT, CDR2 FYEKMQ (reference sequence). Unmatched junction bases numbered 21, after V lost 5 bases and J lost 9 bases. CDR3 length: 18 amino acids. In the authors' workflow: Researchers report that nucleated cell counts were estimated from reference gene primer amplification. Profiled with immunoSEQ multiplex PCR; TCRdb holds only in-frame clones, not every one. The V and J calls and clone size are taken from that table; D and trimming were inferred from the DNA. The table records 100,000 to 150,000 clones, 85% of them present only once. The sequenced material came from peripheral blood. The chain links TRBV13 to TRBJ2-3; the match to TRBD2 covers 9 bases. This clonotype was obtained from a man aged 80 or over with active or convalescent COVID-19. CDR3: CASSAFGSERGALETQYF. The DNA of the CDR3 is TGTGCCAGCAGCGCGTTCGGATCTGAGCGGGGGGCCCTCGAAACGCAGTATTTT.